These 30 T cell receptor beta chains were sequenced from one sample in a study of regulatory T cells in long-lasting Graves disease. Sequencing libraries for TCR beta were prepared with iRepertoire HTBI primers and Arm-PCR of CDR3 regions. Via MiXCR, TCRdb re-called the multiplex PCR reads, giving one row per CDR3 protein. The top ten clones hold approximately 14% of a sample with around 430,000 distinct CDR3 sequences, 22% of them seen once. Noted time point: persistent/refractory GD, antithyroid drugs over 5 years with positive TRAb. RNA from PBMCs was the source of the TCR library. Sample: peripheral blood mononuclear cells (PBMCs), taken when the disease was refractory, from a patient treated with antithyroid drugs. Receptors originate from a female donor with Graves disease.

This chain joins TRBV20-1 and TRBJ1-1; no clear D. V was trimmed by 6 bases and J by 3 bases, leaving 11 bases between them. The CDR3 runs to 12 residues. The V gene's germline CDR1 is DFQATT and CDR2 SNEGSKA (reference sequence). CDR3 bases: TGCAGTGCCCCTTTGCGGTACACTGAAGCTTTCTTT. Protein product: CSAPLRYTEAFF.

The CDR3 DNA is TGTGCCTGGAGTGTATGGGTGTACACTGAAGCTTTCTTT. Its translation: CAWSVWVYTEAFF. The rearrangement joins TRBV30 to TRBJ1-1; D not resolved. CDR3 length: 13 residues. Trimming removed 0 bases at V and 3 bases at J, with 8 bases between. Germline V CDR1 and CDR2: GTSNPN, SVGIG (reference sequence). The entire variable domain, with the rest obtained from reference TRBV30 and TRBJ1-1, is as follows: SQTIHQWPATLVQPVGSPLSLECTVEGTSNPNLYWYRQAAGRGLQLLFYSVGIGQISSEVPQNLSASRPQDRQFILSSKKLLLSDSGFYLCAWSVWVYTEAFFGQGTRLTVV.

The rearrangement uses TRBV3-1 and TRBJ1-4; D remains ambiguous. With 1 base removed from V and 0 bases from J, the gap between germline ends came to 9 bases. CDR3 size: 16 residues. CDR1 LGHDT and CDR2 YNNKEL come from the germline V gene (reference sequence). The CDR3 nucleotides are TGTGCCAGCAGCCAAGGAGCAGGCTCAACTAATGAAAAACTGTTTTTT. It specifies CASSQGAGSTNEKLFF.

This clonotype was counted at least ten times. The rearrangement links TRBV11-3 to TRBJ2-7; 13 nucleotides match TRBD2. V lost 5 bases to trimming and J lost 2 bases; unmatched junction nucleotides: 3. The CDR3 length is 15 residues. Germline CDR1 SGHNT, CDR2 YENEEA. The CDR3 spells CASSPGLAGAYEQYF. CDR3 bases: TGTGCCAGCAGCCCAGGACTAGCGGGGGCCTACGAGCAGTACTTC. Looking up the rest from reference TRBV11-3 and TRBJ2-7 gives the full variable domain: EAGVVQSPRYKIIEKKQPVAFWCNPISGHNTLYWYLQNLGQGPELLIRYENEEAVDDSQLPKDRFSAERLKGVDSTLKIQPAELGDSAVYLCASSPGLAGAYEQYFGPGTRLTVT.

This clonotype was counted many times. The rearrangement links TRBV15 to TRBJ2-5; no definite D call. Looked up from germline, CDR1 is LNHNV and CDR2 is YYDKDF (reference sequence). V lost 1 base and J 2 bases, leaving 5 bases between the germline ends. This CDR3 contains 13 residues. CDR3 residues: CATSRGVQETQYF. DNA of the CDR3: TGTGCCACCAGCAGAGGCGTACAAGAGACCCAGTACTTC.

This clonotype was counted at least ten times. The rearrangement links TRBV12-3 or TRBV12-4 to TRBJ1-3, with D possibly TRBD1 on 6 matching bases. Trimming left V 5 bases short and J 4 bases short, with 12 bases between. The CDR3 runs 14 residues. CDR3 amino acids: CASSQGGPGNTIYF. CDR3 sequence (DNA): TGTGCCAGCAGTCAAGGGGGACCCGGAAACACCATATATTTT.

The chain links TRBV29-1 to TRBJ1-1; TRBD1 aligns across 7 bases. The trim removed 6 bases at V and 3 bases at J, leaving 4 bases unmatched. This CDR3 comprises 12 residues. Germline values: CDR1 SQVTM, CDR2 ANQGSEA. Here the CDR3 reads CSVNQGDTEAFF. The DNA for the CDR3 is TGCAGCGTGAATCAGGGGGACACTGAAGCTTTCTTT.

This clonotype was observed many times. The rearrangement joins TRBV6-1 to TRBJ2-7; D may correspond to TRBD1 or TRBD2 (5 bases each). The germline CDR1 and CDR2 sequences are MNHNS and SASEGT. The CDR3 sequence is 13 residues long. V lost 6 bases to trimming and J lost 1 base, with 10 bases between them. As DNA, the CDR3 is TGTGCCAGCAGACGGGACGGGTCCTACGAGCAGTACTTC. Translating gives CASRRDGSYEQYF.

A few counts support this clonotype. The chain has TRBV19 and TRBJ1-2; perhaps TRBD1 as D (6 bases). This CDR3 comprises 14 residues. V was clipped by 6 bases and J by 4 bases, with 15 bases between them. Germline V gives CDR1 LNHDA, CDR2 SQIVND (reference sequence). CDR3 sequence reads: CASRPQTGSYGYTF. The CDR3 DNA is TGTGCCAGTAGACCCCAAACAGGGTCCTATGGCTACACCTTC.

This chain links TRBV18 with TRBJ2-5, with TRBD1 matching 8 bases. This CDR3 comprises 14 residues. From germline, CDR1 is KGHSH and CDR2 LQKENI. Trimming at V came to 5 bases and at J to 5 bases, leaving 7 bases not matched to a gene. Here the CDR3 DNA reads TGTGCCAGCTCATCGGGACAGGAGTTGGAGACCCAGTACTTC. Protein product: CASSSGQELETQYF. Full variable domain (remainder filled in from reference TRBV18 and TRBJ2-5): NAGVMQNPRHLVRRRGQEARLRCSPMKGHSHVYWYRQLPEEGLKFMVYLQKENIIDESGMPKERFSAEFPKEGPSILRIQQVVRGDSAAYFCASSSGQELETQYFGPGTRLLVL.

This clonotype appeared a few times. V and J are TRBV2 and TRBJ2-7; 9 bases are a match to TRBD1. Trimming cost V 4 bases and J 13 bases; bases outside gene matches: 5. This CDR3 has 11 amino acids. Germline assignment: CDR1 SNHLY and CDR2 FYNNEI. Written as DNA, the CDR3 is TGTGCCAGCAGTGCCCGGGACAGGGAATACTTC. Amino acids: CASSARDREYF.

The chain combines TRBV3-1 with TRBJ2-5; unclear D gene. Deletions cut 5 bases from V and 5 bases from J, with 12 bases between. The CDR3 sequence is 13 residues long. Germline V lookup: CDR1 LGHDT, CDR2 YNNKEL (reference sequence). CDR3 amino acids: CASSYTVRETQYF. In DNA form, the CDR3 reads TGTGCCAGCAGCTATACCGTACGGGAGACCCAGTACTTC.

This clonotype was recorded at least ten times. CDR3 sequence: CASNGLAGVPGSNEQFF. The CDR3 DNA reads as TGTGCCAGCAACGGACTAGCGGGGGTACCAGGAAGCAATGAGCAGTTCTTC. The chain couples TRBV6-1 to TRBJ2-1, with 13 bases that match TRBD2. The germline gives CDR1 MNHNS, CDR2 SASEGT. This CDR3 is built from 17 residues. The V segment lost 7 bases and the J segment 6 bases; nucleotides outside the gene matches: 12.

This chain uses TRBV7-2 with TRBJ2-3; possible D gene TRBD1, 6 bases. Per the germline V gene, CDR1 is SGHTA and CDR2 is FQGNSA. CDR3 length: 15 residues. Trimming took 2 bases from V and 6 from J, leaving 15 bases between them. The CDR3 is CASSLTGSRGDTQYF. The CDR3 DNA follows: TGTGCCAGCAGCTTAACAGGGTCTCGTGGTGATACGCAGTATTTT.

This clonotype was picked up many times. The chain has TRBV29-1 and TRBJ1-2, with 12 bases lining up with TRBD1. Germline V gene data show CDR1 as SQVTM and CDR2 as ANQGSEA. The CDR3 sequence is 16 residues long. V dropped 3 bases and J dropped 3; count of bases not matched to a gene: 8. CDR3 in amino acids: CSVDGGTGGTDYGYTF. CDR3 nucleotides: TGCAGCGTTGACGGCGGGACAGGGGGCACCGACTATGGCTACACCTTC. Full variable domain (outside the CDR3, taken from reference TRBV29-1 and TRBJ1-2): SAVISQKPSRDICQRGTSLTIQCQVDSQVTMMFWYRQQPGQSLTLIATANQGSEATYESGFVIDKFPISRPNLTFSTLTVSNMSPEDSSIYLCSVDGGTGGTDYGYTFGSGTRLTVV.

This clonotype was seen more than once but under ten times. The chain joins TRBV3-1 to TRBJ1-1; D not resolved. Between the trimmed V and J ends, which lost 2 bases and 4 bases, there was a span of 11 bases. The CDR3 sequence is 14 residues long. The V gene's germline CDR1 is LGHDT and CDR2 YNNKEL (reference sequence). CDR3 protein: CASSQLDFVTEAFF. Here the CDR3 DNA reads TGTGCCAGCAGCCAACTCGACTTCGTCACTGAAGCTTTCTTT.

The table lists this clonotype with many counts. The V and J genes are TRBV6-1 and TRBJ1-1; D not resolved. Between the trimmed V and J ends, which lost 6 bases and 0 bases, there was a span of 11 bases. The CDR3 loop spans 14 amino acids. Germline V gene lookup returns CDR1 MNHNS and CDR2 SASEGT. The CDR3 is CASRTPRVNTEAFF. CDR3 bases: TGTGCCAGCAGAACCCCGCGGGTGAACACTGAAGCTTTCTTT.

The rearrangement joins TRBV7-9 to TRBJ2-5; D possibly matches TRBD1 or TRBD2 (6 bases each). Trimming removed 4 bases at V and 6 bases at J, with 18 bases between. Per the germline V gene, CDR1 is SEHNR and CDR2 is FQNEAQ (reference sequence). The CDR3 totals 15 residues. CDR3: CASSSSGGLGQTQYF. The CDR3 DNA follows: TGTGCCAGCAGCTCATCCGGGGGCCTAGGGCAGACCCAGTACTTC.

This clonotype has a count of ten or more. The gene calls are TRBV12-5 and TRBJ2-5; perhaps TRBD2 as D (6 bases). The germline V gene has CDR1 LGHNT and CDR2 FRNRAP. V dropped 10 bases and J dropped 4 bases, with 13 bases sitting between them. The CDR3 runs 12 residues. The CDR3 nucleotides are TGTGCTACGCAGTTGGGGGGAGAGACCCAGTACTTC. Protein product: CATQLGGETQYF.

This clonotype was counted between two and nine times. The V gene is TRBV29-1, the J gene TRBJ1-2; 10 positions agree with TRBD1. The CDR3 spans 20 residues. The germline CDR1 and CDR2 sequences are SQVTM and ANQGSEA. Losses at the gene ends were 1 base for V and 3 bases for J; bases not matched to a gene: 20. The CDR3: CSVEGAVVGTGVDLDYGYTF. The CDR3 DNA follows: TGCAGCGTTGAAGGGGCGGTGGTAGGGACAGGGGTTGACTTGGACTATGGCTACACCTTC.

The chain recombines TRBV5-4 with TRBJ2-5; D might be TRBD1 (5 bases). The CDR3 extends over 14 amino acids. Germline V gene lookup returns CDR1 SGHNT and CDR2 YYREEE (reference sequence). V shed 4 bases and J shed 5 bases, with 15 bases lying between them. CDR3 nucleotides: TGTGCCAGCAGCGCTACTTCCCCAGGGGAGACCCAGTACTTC. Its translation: CASSATSPGETQYF.

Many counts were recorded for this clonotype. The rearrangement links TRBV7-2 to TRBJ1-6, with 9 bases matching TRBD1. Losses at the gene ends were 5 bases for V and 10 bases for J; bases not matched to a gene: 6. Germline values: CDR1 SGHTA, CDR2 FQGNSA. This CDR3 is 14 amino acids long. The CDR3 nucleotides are TGTGCCAGCAGCCCCGGACAGGGGATGTCACCCCTCCACTTT. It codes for CASSPGQGMSPLHF.

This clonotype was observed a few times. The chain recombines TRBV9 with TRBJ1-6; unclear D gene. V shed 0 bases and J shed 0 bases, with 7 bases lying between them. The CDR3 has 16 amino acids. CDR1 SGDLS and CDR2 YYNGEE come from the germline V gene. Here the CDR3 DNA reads TGTGCCAGCAGCGTAGATGGGAGCTCCTATAATTCACCCCTCCACTTT. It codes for CASSVDGSSYNSPLHF.

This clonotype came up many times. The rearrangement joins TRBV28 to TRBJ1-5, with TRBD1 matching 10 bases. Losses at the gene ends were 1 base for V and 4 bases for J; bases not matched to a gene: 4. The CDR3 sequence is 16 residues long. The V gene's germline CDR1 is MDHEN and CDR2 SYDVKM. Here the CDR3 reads CASSLYSGQGNQPQHF. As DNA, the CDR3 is TGTGCCAGCAGTTTATATTCGGGACAGGGGAATCAGCCCCAGCATTTT.

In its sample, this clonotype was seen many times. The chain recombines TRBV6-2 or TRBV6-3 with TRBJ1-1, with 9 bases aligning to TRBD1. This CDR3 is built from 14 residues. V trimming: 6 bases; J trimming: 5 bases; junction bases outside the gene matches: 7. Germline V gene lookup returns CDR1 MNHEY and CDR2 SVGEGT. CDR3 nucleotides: TGTGCCAGCAGGGGTACAGGGGGCGGGACTGAAGCTTTCTTT. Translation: CASRGTGGGTEAFF.

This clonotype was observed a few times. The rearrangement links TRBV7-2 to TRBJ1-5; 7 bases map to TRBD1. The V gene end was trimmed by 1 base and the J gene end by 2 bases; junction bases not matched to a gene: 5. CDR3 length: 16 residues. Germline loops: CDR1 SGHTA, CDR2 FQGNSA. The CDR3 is CASSLGQGGGNQPQHF. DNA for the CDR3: TGTGCCAGCAGCTTAGGGCAGGGGGGTGGCAATCAGCCCCAGCATTTT.

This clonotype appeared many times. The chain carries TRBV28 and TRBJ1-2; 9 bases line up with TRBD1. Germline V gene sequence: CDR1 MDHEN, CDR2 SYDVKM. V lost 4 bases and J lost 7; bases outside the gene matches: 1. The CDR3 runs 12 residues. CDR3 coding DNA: TGTGCCAGCAGTTACAGGGGGCTTGGCTACACCTTC. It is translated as CASSYRGLGYTF.

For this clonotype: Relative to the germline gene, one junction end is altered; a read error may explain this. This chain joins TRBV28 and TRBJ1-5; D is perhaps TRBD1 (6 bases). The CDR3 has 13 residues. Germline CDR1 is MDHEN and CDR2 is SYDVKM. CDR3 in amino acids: CASSFEGGQSQHF. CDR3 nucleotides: TGTGCCAGCAGTTTTGAGGGGGGTCAGTCCCAGCATTTT.

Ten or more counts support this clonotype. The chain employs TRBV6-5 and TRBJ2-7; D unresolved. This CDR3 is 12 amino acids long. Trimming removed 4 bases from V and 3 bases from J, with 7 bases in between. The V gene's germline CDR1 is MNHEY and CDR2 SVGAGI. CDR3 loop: CASSWLNYEQYF. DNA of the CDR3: TGTGCCAGCAGTTGGCTGAACTACGAGCAGTACTTC.

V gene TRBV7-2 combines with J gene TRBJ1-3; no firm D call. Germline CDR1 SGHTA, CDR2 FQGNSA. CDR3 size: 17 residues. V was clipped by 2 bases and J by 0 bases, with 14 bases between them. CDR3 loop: CASSLMIGLISGNTIYF. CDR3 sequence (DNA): TGTGCCAGCAGCTTAATGATAGGACTAATCTCTGGAAACACCATATATTTT.